The 13 T cell receptor beta chains below come from one sample, sequenced in a study of cytomegalovirus exposure and HLA in healthy donors. Primers included in the PCR were 60 Vbeta and 13 Jbeta primers. Sequencing used immunoSEQ multiplex PCR; TCRdb keeps in-frame clones, though not all of them. The sample lists 99,000 or so clones; around 74% were seen once. Sequencing was carried out using PBMCs. The receptors stem from a woman aged 40 to 55 in good health and CMV-seropositive.

The V call is TRBV27, the J call TRBJ1-3; D gene uncertain. The CDR3 contains 15 residues. Trimming took 5 bases from V and 1 from J, leaving 12 bases between them. CDR1 is MNHEY, CDR2 SMNVEV, per germline (reference sequence). CDR3 sequence (DNA): TGTGCCAGCAGTCCGTCCAGAGGATCTGGAAACACCATATATTTT. This translates into CASSPSRGSGNTIYF.

This chain links TRBV10-2 with TRBJ2-7; the D gene is possibly TRBD1 (5 bases). Germline V lookup: CDR1 WSHSY, CDR2 SAAADI. This CDR3 is 15 amino acids long. The V gene lost 4 bases and the J gene lost 2 bases, with 15 bases spanning the gap. The CDR3 DNA is TGCGCCAGCAGTGGTACGAAGGGGCAGGCCTACGAGCAGTACTTC. As protein: CASSGTKGQAYEQYF.

As concerns this clone: The junction shows a germline mismatch at one end, possibly a read error. The chain joins TRBV14 to TRBJ2-1, with 9 bases fitting TRBD1. In germline, CDR1 is SGHDN, CDR2 FVKESK. The CDR3 extends over 18 amino acids. As DNA, the CDR3 is TGTGCCAGCAGCCCCGCCATTCTTACAGGGGGCTCCAACAATGAGCAGTTCTTC. Translated: CASSPAILTGGSNNEQFF.

The chain carries TRBV11-2 and TRBJ2-7; D call uncertain. This CDR3 has 14 residues. With 0 bases removed from V and 3 bases from J, the gap between germline ends came to 9 bases. The germline CDR1 and CDR2 sequences are SGHAT and FQNNGV. CDR3 region: CASSLDLGSYEQYF. In nucleotides, the CDR3 is TGTGCCAGCAGCTTAGATCTGGGCAGCTACGAGCAGTACTTC.

The chain employs TRBV2 and TRBJ2-5; TRBD2 aligns across 11 bases. Per the germline V gene, CDR1 is SNHLY and CDR2 is FYNNEI. Trimming cost V 8 bases and J 4 bases; bases outside gene matches: 12. The CDR3 is made up of 16 amino acids. DNA of the CDR3: TGTGCCAGCGCACTGGGAGGGCTAGCGGGAGGAGAGACCCAGTACTTC. Its translation is CASALGGLAGGETQYF.

The chain couples TRBV7-8 to TRBJ1-6; 8 positions agree with TRBD1. After removal of 2 bases from V and 12 bases from J, the junction contained 18 bases not matched to a gene. This CDR3 spans 18 amino acids. The germline V gene has CDR1 SGHVS and CDR2 FQNEAQ. The CDR3 nucleotides read TGTGCCAGCAGCTTACCGATAATTGACAGGGGATATCGTAGACCCCTCCACTTT. It codes for CASSLPIIDRGYRRPLHF.

V gene TRBV4-1 combines with J gene TRBJ1-2; possible D gene TRBD1, 5 bases. This CDR3 is built from 15 residues. Trimming cost V 3 bases and J 5 bases, with 16 bases left between them. From germline, CDR1 is MGHRA and CDR2 YSYEKL. The CDR3 loop is CASSHPPGKSYGYTF. In DNA, the CDR3 is TGCGCCAGCAGCCACCCACCAGGGAAAAGTTATGGCTACACCTTC.

V is TRBV19 and J is TRBJ1-1, with 11 bases matching TRBD1. The CDR3 contains 16 residues. J was trimmed by 1 base and V by 6 bases; bases with no gene match: 7. Germline V gene data show CDR1 as LNHDA and CDR2 as SQIVND (reference sequence). CDR3: CASSARTGGANTEAFF. The CDR3 DNA follows: TGTGCCAGTAGCGCCAGGACAGGGGGCGCGAACACTGAAGCTTTCTTT.

The chain joins TRBV19 to TRBJ2-7; 9 bases fit TRBD2. J gave up 5 bases and V 3 bases, and 8 bases lay outside the gene matches. Germline-derived CDR1 and CDR2 are LNHDA and SQIVND (reference sequence). This CDR3 has 15 amino acids. CDR3 in amino acids: CASSMDTSGFDEQYF. The CDR3 region has the DNA TGTGCCAGTAGTATGGACACTAGCGGGTTCGACGAGCAGTACTTC.

This chain uses TRBV10-3 with TRBJ2-2; 9 positions agree with TRBD2. Trimming took 2 bases from V and 3 from J; bases not matched to a gene: 7. The germline gives CDR1 ENHRY, CDR2 SYGVKD. This CDR3 region has 17 residues. CDR3 protein: CAISERGLAGHTGELFF. CDR3 DNA sequence: TGTGCCATCAGTGAGAGAGGGCTAGCGGGGCACACCGGGGAGCTGTTTTTT.

The chain has TRBV4-1 and TRBJ1-2, with 8 bases identical to TRBD1. Germline V gene lookup returns CDR1 MGHRA and CDR2 YSYEKL. This CDR3 has 14 amino acids. V dropped 0 bases and J dropped 8; count of bases not matched to a gene: 5. DNA for the CDR3: TGCGCCAGCAGCCAAGAAAGGACAGGGACCGGCTACACCTTC. Amino acids: CASSQERTGTGYTF.

The rearrangement uses TRBV5-1 and TRBJ2-7; 9 nucleotides align to TRBD1. After removal of 4 bases from V and 4 bases from J, the junction contained 6 bases not matched to a gene. Looked up from germline, CDR1 is SGHRS and CDR2 is YFSETQ. CDR3 size: 14 residues. The CDR3 DNA follows: TGCGCCAGCAGCGATCTCGGGACAGGGTACGAGCAGTACTTC. Amino acids: CASSDLGTGYEQYF.

This clone was observed a handful of times. V gene TRBV11-3 combines with J gene TRBJ2-7; possibly TRBD1 for D (5 bases). The CDR3 is 14 amino acids. Trimming left V 3 bases short and J 7 bases short, with 16 bases between. The germline CDR1 and CDR2 sequences are SGHNT and YENEEA. In nucleotides, the CDR3 is TGTGCCAGCAGCTTGCAGGACACCTCAGGGGAGCAGTACTTC. Amino acid sequence: CASSLQDTSGEQYF.